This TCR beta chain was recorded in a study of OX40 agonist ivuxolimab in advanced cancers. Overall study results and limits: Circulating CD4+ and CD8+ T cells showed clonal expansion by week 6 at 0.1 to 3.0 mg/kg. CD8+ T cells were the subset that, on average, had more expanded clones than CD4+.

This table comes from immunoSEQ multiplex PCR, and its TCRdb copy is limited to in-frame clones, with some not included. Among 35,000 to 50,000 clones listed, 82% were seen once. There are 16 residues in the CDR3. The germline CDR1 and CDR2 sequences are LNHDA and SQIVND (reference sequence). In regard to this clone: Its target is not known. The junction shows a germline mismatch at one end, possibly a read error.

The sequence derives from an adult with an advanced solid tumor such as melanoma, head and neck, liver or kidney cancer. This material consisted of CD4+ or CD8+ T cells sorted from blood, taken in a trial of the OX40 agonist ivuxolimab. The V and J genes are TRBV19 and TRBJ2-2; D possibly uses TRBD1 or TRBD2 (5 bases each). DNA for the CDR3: TGTGCCAGTAGGATAGAAAGTGGGGGTGGCACCGGGGAGCTGTTTTTT. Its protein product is CASRIESGGGTGELFF.